This TCR beta chain appears in the sequencing data of a study of CXCR3-negative and CXCR3-positive naive CD8 T cells. The libraries of TRB cDNA were prepared using 5' RACE with UMI labels. TCRdb reprocessed the 5' RACE reads; each CDR3 protein has one entry and no DNA is given. Here the sample table reports about 130,000 distinct CDR3 sequences. The CDR3 loop spans 13 amino acids. CDR1 and CDR2 from the germline V gene are SQVTM and ANQGSEA. The chain is built from TRBV29-1 and TRBJ2-1. The sequenced material came from naive CXCR3- CD8+ T cells from blood. Subset given: CD45RO-CCR7+CD27+CD95- naive CD8+ T cells lacking CXCR3 (TNR3-). This TCR was recovered from a human donor in good health. Some clones in this sample may be carry-over from other donors' samples. The CDR3 sequence: CSVRGSSFNEQFF.